A selection of T cell receptor beta chains follows, all from one sample in a study of T cell repertoires in cytomegalovirus infection. For these TCRs, the target antigens are not known. TCRdb re-analysed the reads in MiXCR, keeping a single row per CDR3 protein. The repertoire has about 900,000 distinct CDR3 sequences, around a third of them found once; the top ten carry around an eighth. Sequenced here: cultured CD8+ T cells from PBMCs, sampled from culture after CMV antigen stimulation. These receptor sequences come from a human donor in good health (CMV status not recorded). Some clones in this sample may be carry-over from other donors' samples. Both conserved end residues are part of each CDR3. A D gene is named only where the DNA matches it firmly. The listing skips clone size in some rows; elsewhere it reads once, few, many or a size class.

>TRBD1|few|TRBV25-1|TRBJ2-1
TGTGCCAGCAGTACCCCGCGGACAGGCCCAGGCAATGAGCAGTTCTTC
CASSTPRTGPGNEQFF
>TRBD1|-|TRBV6-8|TRBJ1-2
TGTGCCAGCATCGGGACAGTAGACTATGGCTACACCTTC
CASIGTVDYGYTF
>-|many|TRBV5-1|TRBJ1-1
TGCGCCAGCAGCTTGACAGCATTGAACACTGAAGCTTTCTTT
CASSLTALNTEAFF
>-|-|TRBV12-3/TRBV12-4|TRBJ1-5
TGTGCCAGCAGTCCCTCTGGACACCTGCTCCAGCCCCAGCATTTT
CASSPSGHLLQPQHF
>TRBD1|-|TRBV6-2/TRBV6-3|TRBJ2-1
TGTGCCAGCAGTTACCCGACAGGGGGCGCGACCCGATACTTCTACAATGAGCAGTTCTTC
CASSYPTGGATRYFYNEQFF
>-|-|TRBV19|TRBJ1-5
TGTGCCAGTAGTATTGTGACTTTCTATCAGCCCCAGCATTTT
CASSIVTFYQPQHF
>TRBD1|many|TRBV7-8|TRBJ2-3
TGTGCCAGCAGCTTAGTGTCCGGGACAGGGAGGACAGATACGCAGTATTTT
CASSLVSGTGRTDTQYF
>-|-|TRBV27|TRBJ1-1
TGTGCCAGCAGTTTATCGGGGGGGGCCTCTGAAGCTTTCTTT
CASSLSGGASEAFF
>-|-|TRBV4-1|TRBJ2-7
TGCGCCAGCAGCCAAGCTCTAGGCTACGAGCAGTACTTC
CASSQALGYEQYF
>TRBD1|few|TRBV5-6|TRBJ1-5
TGTGCCAGCAGCTTGGGGGGACAGGTTCAACATCAGCCCCAGCATTTT
CASSLGGQVQHQPQHF
>-|many|TRBV4-1|TRBJ1-5
TGCGCCAGCAGCCTATTACAAGCTAGCAATCAGCCCCAGCATTTT
CASSLLQASNQPQHF
>-|-|TRBV7-9|TRBJ1-4
TGTGCCAGCAGCTTAGTTGGGGGTGGTGGTGAAAAACTGTTTTTT
CASSLVGGGGEKLFF
>-|-|TRBV7-9|TRBJ1-1
TGTGCCAGCAGCCCTGATGCGGGTCCCACTGAAGCTTTCTTT
CASSPDAGPTEAFF
>-|-|TRBV6-5|TRBJ1-1
TGTGCCAGCAGTTACGGGACAACCACTGAAGCTTTCTTT
CASSYGTTTEAFF
>-|-|TRBV7-9|TRBJ1-2
TGTGCCATCTGGACTCATGGCTACACCTTC
CAIWTHGYTF
>-|few|TRBV4-1|TRBJ1-1
TGCGCCAGCAGCCAAGAGCCGGGATGGGGCACTGAAGCTTTCTTT
CASSQEPGWGTEAFF
>-|-|TRBV14|TRBJ2-7
TGTGCCAGCAGCTCTTTACAGGGTTTACGAGAGCAGTACTTC
CASSSLQGLREQYF
>-|-|TRBV5-1|TRBJ1-1
TGCGCCAGCAGCGGAGGAAAATGGGCTTTCTTT
CASSGGKWAFF